The 17 T cell receptor beta chains below all came from one sample that was sequenced in a study of cytomegalovirus exposure and HLA in healthy donors. The primer mix had 60 Vbeta and 13 Jbeta primers. Profiled with immunoSEQ multiplex PCR; TCRdb holds only in-frame clones, not every one. The data show 150,000 to 200,000 clones, with around 79% seen just once and roughly 1.4% held by the top ten. Sequenced sample: PBMCs. The receptors originated from a woman aged 45-65 years in good health and CMV-seronegative.

The chain couples TRBV19 to TRBJ1-2; 9 bases agree with TRBD1. Germline loops: CDR1 LNHDA, CDR2 SQIVND (reference sequence). The length of the CDR3 is 15 residues. The V segment lost 4 bases and the J segment 4 bases; nucleotides outside the gene matches: 7. The CDR3 sequence is CASSTPQGAGYGYTF. The CDR3 DNA follows: TGTGCCAGTAGTACCCCACAGGGGGCCGGCTATGGCTACACCTTC.

V gene TRBV28 combines with J gene TRBJ2-1; TRBD2 might be the D (6 bases). V was cut by 4 bases and J by 4 bases, with 38 bases left in between. This CDR3 is 23 amino acids long. The germline V gene has CDR1 MDHEN and CDR2 SYDVKM. The CDR3 DNA reads TGTGCCAGCAGTTCCCCGGGACTGAAGACCTCTCACCCATCCCCGGGGCTATACAATGAGCAGTTCTTC. It translates to CASSSPGLKTSHPSPGLYNEQFF.

This rearrangement joins TRBV6-5 to TRBJ1-4; D may be TRBD1 (6 bases). Per germline, CDR1 MNHEY and CDR2 SVGAGI. V was shortened by 7 bases and J by 2 bases, with 14 bases between the two germline ends. This CDR3 contains 15 residues. CDR3 DNA sequence: TGTGCCAGCAAGATCCACAGGGCGACTAATGAAAAACTGTTTTTT. It specifies CASKIHRATNEKLFF.

The rearrangement joins TRBV4-3 to TRBJ2-1; TRBD2 matches 10 bases. Trimming cost V 2 bases and J 6 bases; bases outside gene matches: 4. There are 15 residues in the CDR3. Germline CDR1 and CDR2: LGHNA and YSLEER. Written as DNA, the CDR3 is TGCGCCAGCAGCCAAACCAGCGGGGGGGCCAATGAGCAGTTCTTC. Its translation is CASSQTSGGANEQFF.

The chain has TRBV5-1 and TRBJ2-2, with 7 bases fitting TRBD1. The V segment lost 2 bases and the J segment 0 bases; nucleotides outside the gene matches: 4. The CDR3 consists of 16 residues. The V gene's germline CDR1 is SGHRS and CDR2 YFSETQ. This CDR3 is CASSFETGTNTGELFF. The CDR3 coding sequence is TGCGCCAGCAGCTTTGAGACAGGGACGAACACCGGGGAGCTGTTTTTT.

This chain joins TRBV5-4 and TRBJ2-5; TRBD2 is a possible D gene (5 bases). CDR3 length: 14 amino acids. Germline V CDR1 and CDR2: SGHNT, YYREEE (reference sequence). V lost 4 bases and J lost 0, with 10 bases in between. The CDR3 spells CASSDWTDQETQYF. DNA of the CDR3: TGTGCCAGCAGCGACTGGACTGACCAAGAGACCCAGTACTTC. The entire variable domain, with the rest obtained from reference TRBV5-4 and TRBJ2-5, is as follows: ETGVTQSPTHLIKTRGQQVTLRCSSQSGHNTVSWYQQALGQGPQFIFQYYREEENGRGNFPPRFSGLQFPNYSSELNVNALELDDSALYLCASSDWTDQETQYFGPGTRLLVL.

The rearrangement links TRBV4-3 to TRBJ2-3; 7 positions agree with TRBD1. This CDR3 has 16 residues. The germline V gene has CDR1 LGHNA and CDR2 YSLEER. V gave up 5 bases and J gave up 6 bases; unmatched junction bases: 14. CDR3 sequence reads: CASSRGQGGPGDTQYF. CDR3 sequence (DNA): TGCGCCAGCAGCAGGGGGCAGGGCGGTCCTGGGGATACGCAGTATTTT.

This chain links TRBV18 with TRBJ2-6; TRBD1 matches at 8 bases. The CDR3 extends over 19 amino acids. In germline, CDR1 is KGHSH, CDR2 LQKENI. The V gene end was trimmed by 2 bases and the J gene end by 3 bases; junction bases not matched to a gene: 12. Here the CDR3 reads CASSPVLPGGAVGANVLTF. CDR3 coding DNA: TGTGCCAGCTCACCAGTTCTTCCAGGGGGCGCGGTTGGGGCCAACGTCCTGACTTTC.

This clone was counted a few times. The chain combines TRBV15 with TRBJ1-1; a weak D match, TRBD1 (5 bases). This CDR3 contains 13 residues. Between the trimmed V and J ends, which lost 0 bases and 5 bases, there was a span of 7 bases. Germline assignment: CDR1 LNHNV and CDR2 YYDKDF (reference sequence). The CDR3 here is CATSRDGATEAFF. In DNA form, the CDR3 reads TGTGCCACCAGCAGAGATGGGGCAACTGAAGCTTTCTTT. Based on the CDR3 plus reference TRBV15 and TRBJ1-1, the full variable domain is DAMVIQNPRYQVTQFGKPVTLSCSQTLNHNVMYWYQQKSSQAPKLLFHYYDKDFNNEADTPDNFQSRRPNTSFCFLDIRSPGLGDTAMYLCATSRDGATEAFFGQGTRLTVV.

The V and J genes are TRBV27 and TRBJ1-5; D remains unclear. The CDR3 runs 13 residues. Trimming pared 5 bases from V and 0 bases from J, leaving 5 bases between. The V gene's germline CDR1 is MNHEY and CDR2 SMNVEV (reference sequence). CDR3 loop: CASSTNSNQPQHF. CDR3 nucleotides: TGTGCCAGCAGTACAAATAGCAATCAGCCCCAGCATTTT.

CDR3 residues: CASSGQHLSTDTQYF. CDR3 DNA: TGTGCCAGCAGTGGACAGCACCTTAGCACAGATACGCAGTATTTT. The chain joins TRBV2 to TRBJ2-3; TRBD1 is a possible D gene (5 bases). Trimming left V 4 bases short and J 0 bases short, with 11 bases between. CDR1 is SNHLY and CDR2 is FYNNEI in the germline V gene. The CDR3 is 15 amino acids.

The genes are TRBV28 and TRBJ2-1, with 15 bases aligning to TRBD2. CDR3 length equals 16 residues. V gave up 5 bases and J gave up 9 bases; unmatched junction bases: 8. CDR1 is MDHEN and CDR2 is SYDVKM in the germline V gene. The CDR3 reads CASSQRGTSGRTEQFF. CDR3 sequence (DNA): TGTGCCAGCAGTCAGAGGGGGACTAGCGGGAGGACTGAGCAGTTCTTC.

The rearrangement uses TRBV29-1 and TRBJ2-5; tentative D call: TRBD2 (5 bases). V lost 0 bases to trimming and J lost 1 base, with 18 bases between them. The CDR3 loop spans 17 amino acids. Germline CDR1 SQVTM, CDR2 ANQGSEA. CDR3 loop: CSVEDLASYPIQETQYF. The CDR3 nucleotides are TGCAGCGTTGAAGATCTAGCTAGCTACCCTATCCAAGAGACCCAGTACTTC.

This clone was observed a few times. The chain couples TRBV2 to TRBJ1-4; a possible D gene is TRBD1 (6 bases). Germline V gene sequence: CDR1 SNHLY, CDR2 FYNNEI. The CDR3 has 15 residues. Deletions cut 8 bases from V and 0 bases from J, with 13 bases between. This CDR3 reads CASCRQVATNEKLFF. CDR3 sequence (DNA): TGTGCCAGCTGTCGACAGGTTGCAACTAATGAAAAACTGTTTTTT.

This clone is a singleton in its sample. CDR3 sequence: CASSPAFVLGDSIQETQYF. CDR3 bases: TGTGCCAGCAGCCCCGCATTCGTTCTTGGAGACAGTATACAAGAGACCCAGTACTTC. V is TRBV14 and J is TRBJ2-5; D possibly corresponds to TRBD1 (5 bases). V was pared by 4 bases and J by 2 bases, with 26 bases between. The CDR3 loop spans 19 amino acids. The V gene's germline CDR1 is SGHDN and CDR2 FVKESK.

The rearrangement joins TRBV7-8 to TRBJ2-3; 7 bases match TRBD2. Unmatched junction bases numbered 4, after V lost 4 bases and J lost 0 bases. Germline V gene data show CDR1 as SGHVS and CDR2 as FQNEAQ. The CDR3 spans 15 residues. CDR3 in amino acids: CASSSGTISTDTQYF. The DNA of the CDR3 is TGTGCCAGCAGCTCGGGGACTATTAGCACAGATACGCAGTATTTT.

This clone was seen once. The chain employs TRBV2 and TRBJ1-5; a weak D match, TRBD1 (6 bases). The ends were cut back, 6 bases at V and 1 base at J, with 13 bases in the middle. This CDR3 has 15 amino acids. Germline assignment: CDR1 SNHLY and CDR2 FYNNEI. The CDR3 region has the DNA TGTGCCAGCAGGGGGGACATTCCAAGCAATCAGCCCCAGCATTTT. Translating gives CASRGDIPSNQPQHF.